This entry concerns a single T cell receptor beta chain. Clones were sequenced by immunoSEQ multiplex PCR, and TCRdb holds only the in-frame ones, with some missing. The sample yields approximately 1,500,000 clones, 95% to 97% seen once. This CDR3 comprises 15 residues. Trimming removed 4 bases from V and 0 bases from J, with 9 bases in between. Germline CDR1 reads MNHNS; CDR2 reads SASEGT. This entry belongs to a study of shared clonotypes between healthy human individuals. V usage is TRBV6-1 and J usage is TRBJ1-4; no definite D call. The material sequenced was naive CD4+ T cells sorted from blood. As to subset: CD45RA+ positively selected. The sequence derives from a man aged 25 to 40 in good health. CDR3 amino acids: CASSATGSTNEKLFF. The DNA for the CDR3 is TGTGCCAGCAGTGCCACGGGGTCAACTAATGAAAAACTGTTTTTT.